The present T cell receptor (beta chain) was sequenced within a study of blood T cell repertoires in COVID-19 (dated by TCRdb to between 2020 and 2021). For the wider study: Samples from collaborators originated in the United States, Italy and Spain and spanned both the acute and convalescent phases of COVID-19. The prospective study material was composed of cDNA or gDNA derived from T cells, B-cell-depleted T cells, or PBMCs. The dataset comprised deeply sampled blood TCRbeta repertoires from subjects exposed to, actively infected with, or recovered from COVID-19. The repertoires were released in a freely available public database meant as a resource for research on the immune response to SARS-CoV-2. Samples were obtained from the ongoing ImmuneRACE study (first 160 participants) and from 1,254 subjects provided by 6 global collaborators. The sample metadata nearly always contained a de-identified subject ID, COVID-19 status, age in years and sex. Where available, HLA class I and class II types were taken from metadata supplied by the sample provider and were not determined by assay-based typing.

Each collaborating institution followed its own protocols to collect whole blood in K2EDTA tubes. For TCRbeta analysis, collaborators shipped samples as frozen whole blood, isolated PBMCs, or DNA extracted from either of those sample types. TCRbeta CDR3 regions were amplified from genomic DNA by means of the immunoSEQ Assay, a bias-controlled multiplex PCR. The authors' analysis ran thus. The number of nucleated cells in each sample was estimated by amplification of reference gene primers within the assay. To quantify the absolute abundance of each unique TCRbeta CDR3 rearrangement, sequence reads were collapsed and filtered. For each sample, productive Simpson clonality was calculated by taking the square root of Simpson's diversity index across productive rearrangements. The clones in this table, taken by TCRdb from immuneACCESS, are in-frame only. Not every clone is retained; where verified, under half of the shortfall comes from an unresolved V gene, and the cause of the rest is unknown. That table gives V, J and clone size, and the DNA gave D and trimming. A total of some 66,000 clones appear in this sample, about 80% of them only once. In total, the top ten clones hold less than 8.5% of the sample.

Between the V and J ends, shortened by 6 bases and 3 bases respectively, the junction contains 14 bases. The CDR3 runs 15 amino acids, cysteine and phenylalanine included. Here the CDR3 DNA is all that survives: 45 bases in frame from base 1. The germline V gene supplies CDR1 MNHEY and CDR2 SVGAGI. Broad study findings and their caveats: The quantity of clinical and demographic metadata differed by source and by participant and was supplied without curation.

Worth noting for this clone: Its antigen is still unknown. There are no base qualities to consult, and no much larger clone falls within one base.

The chain links TRBV6-5 with TRBJ2-2; a tentative D match to TRBD2 spans 6 bases. The TCR comes from a man between 60 and 70 years old with acute or convalescent COVID-19. Specimen: peripheral blood. The CDR3 protein is CASRPTRGDTGELFF. In nucleotides, the sequence is TGTGCCAGCAGGCCGACTAGGGGTGACACCGGGGAGCTGTTTTTT.